This passage covers 18 T cell receptor beta chains from one sample sequenced in a study of cytomegalovirus exposure and HLA in healthy donors. Primers included in the PCR were 60 Vbeta and 13 Jbeta primers. Here immunoSEQ multiplex PCR was the method, and the copy in TCRdb shows in-frame clones only, minus some. Among 100,000 to 150,000 clones listed, roughly 80% were seen once. Sequencing input: PBMCs. Receptors originate from a male donor in good health and CMV-seronegative.

The chain combines TRBV6-5 with TRBJ1-4, with D possibly being TRBD1 (5 bases). The CDR3 covers 16 residues. The germline V gene has CDR1 MNHEY and CDR2 SVGAGI. The germline V and J ends were trimmed by 4 bases and 0 bases, with 12 bases remaining between them. DNA for the CDR3: TGTGCCAGCAGTTCGTCAATAGGGGCAACTAATGAAAAACTGTTTTTT. This sequence encodes CASSSSIGATNEKLFF.

The genes are TRBV7-9 and TRBJ2-3; 8 bases fit TRBD2. Germline CDR1 SEHNR, CDR2 FQNEAQ (reference sequence). J was trimmed by 2 bases and V by 3 bases; bases with no gene match: 4. CDR3 size: 15 residues. In nucleotides, the CDR3 is TGTGCCAGCAGCTTTCTAGCGGGTGACACAGATACGCAGTATTTT. It translates to CASSFLAGDTDTQYF. Complete variable domain (other parts from reference TRBV7-9 and TRBJ2-3): DTGVSQNPRHKITKRGQNVTFRCDPISEHNRLYWYRQTLGQGPEFLTYFQNEAQLEKSRLLSDRFSAERPKGSFSTLEIQRTEQGDSAMYLCASSFLAGDTDTQYFGPGTRLTVL.

The rearrangement joins TRBV29-1 to TRBJ2-5; TRBD1 matches at 7 bases. Near its end, the DNA agrees better with TRBJ2-7, so the J call may be wrong. Germline loops: CDR1 SQVTM, CDR2 ANQGSEA. The CDR3 has 11 amino acids. The CDR3: CSVDRGHEQYF. DNA of the CDR3: TGCAGCGTGGATAGGGGGCACGAGCAGTACTTC.

The rearrangement joins TRBV28 to TRBJ1-6; 7 bases agree with TRBD1. The CDR3 totals 15 residues. CDR1 MDHEN and CDR2 SYDVKM come from the germline V gene. V shed 5 bases and J 7 bases; nucleotides not matched to a gene: 8. The CDR3 DNA is TGTGCCAGCAGTCCAGAGACAGGGAGGAATTCACCCCTCCACTTT. Its protein product is CASSPETGRNSPLHF.

The chain employs TRBV5-4 and TRBJ2-2, with a tentative D call TRBD2 (7 bases). In germline, CDR1 is SGHNT, CDR2 YYREEE (reference sequence). The V end lost 3 bases, the J end lost 3 bases, and 12 bases lay between the germline ends. CDR3 size: 15 residues. CDR3 in DNA: TGTGCCAGCAGCTACAGGGAGGGGTACACCGGGGAGCTGTTTTTT. Translated: CASSYREGYTGELFF. Full variable domain (outside the CDR3, taken from reference TRBV5-4 and TRBJ2-2): ETGVTQSPTHLIKTRGQQVTLRCSSQSGHNTVSWYQQALGQGPQFIFQYYREEENGRGNFPPRFSGLQFPNYSSELNVNALELDDSALYLCASSYREGYTGELFFGEGSRLTVL.

The rearrangement links TRBV5-5 to TRBJ1-5; D is unresolved. This CDR3 has 15 residues. The V gene's germline CDR1 is SGHKS and CDR2 YYEKEE (reference sequence). Trimming left V 2 bases short and J 4 bases short, with 13 bases between. The DNA for the CDR3 is TGTGCCAGCAGCTTTGGACGGGAATCAAATCAGCCCCAGCATTTT. This encodes CASSFGRESNQPQHF.

The chain links TRBV5-1 to TRBJ2-1, with D tentatively TRBD1 (5 bases). Germline loops: CDR1 SGHRS, CDR2 YFSETQ. The length of the CDR3 is 14 residues. V dropped 6 bases and J dropped 0 bases, with 10 bases sitting between them. CDR3 bases: TGCGCCAGCAAACAGGACGGCTCCTACAATGAGCAGTTCTTC. This encodes CASKQDGSYNEQFF.

The V call is TRBV18, the J call TRBJ2-1, with 12 bases identical to TRBD2. The J segment lost 5 bases and the V segment lost 4 bases, leaving 3 bases of the junction unmatched. Germline CDR1 KGHSH, CDR2 LQKENI. The CDR3 covers 15 residues. CDR3 bases: TGTGCCAGCTCACGATGGACTAGCGGGAACAATGAGCAGTTCTTC. Its translation: CASSRWTSGNNEQFF.

The chain carries TRBV7-3 and TRBJ1-1, with 10 nucleotides matching TRBD1. With V trimmed by 5 bases and J by 5 bases, 2 bases remained unmatched. Germline-derived CDR1 and CDR2 are SGHTA and FQGTGA. CDR3 size: 13 residues. The CDR3, as DNA: TGTGCCAGCAGCCGGACAGGGGGAACTGAAGCTTTCTTT. This sequence encodes CASSRTGGTEAFF. The full variable domain, in which reference TRBV7-3 and TRBJ1-1 provide the parts outside the CDR3, is GAGVSQTPSNKVTEKGKYVELRCDPISGHTALYWYRQSLGQGPEFLIYFQGTGAADDSGLPNDRFFAVRPEGSVSTLKIQRTERGDSAVYLCASSRTGGTEAFFGQGTRLTVV.

This chain links TRBV27 with TRBJ2-7, with 10 bases that match TRBD1. Trimming cost V 5 bases and J 5 bases; bases outside gene matches: 9. CDR3 size: 15 residues. CDR1 and CDR2 (germline): MNHEY, SMNVEV (reference sequence). The CDR3 coding sequence is TGTGCCAGCAGTCACGGACAGGGGGTGTTGGACGAGCAGTACTTC. Translated: CASSHGQGVLDEQYF.

The genes are TRBV2 and TRBJ1-2; D not certain. This CDR3 has 16 amino acids. Germline lookup yields CDR1 SNHLY and CDR2 FYNNEI. V lost 4 bases and J 2 bases, leaving 17 bases between the germline ends. The CDR3 region has the DNA TGTGCCAGCAGTGGCTTCGGACTAACCCTAAACTATGGCTACACCTTC. Translated, it gives CASSGFGLTLNYGYTF.

Concerning this clone: Other DNA variants within this sample encode the same CDR3. The chain carries TRBV29-1 and TRBJ2-7, with a possible D match to TRBD1 (6 bases). Per the germline V gene, CDR1 is SQVTM and CDR2 is ANQGSEA. This CDR3 has 12 amino acids. Trimming left V 6 bases short and J 0 bases short, with 9 bases between. As DNA, the CDR3 is TGCAGCGTCCGGACAGACTCCTACGAGCAGTACTTC. Amino acids: CSVRTDSYEQYF.

This clone has only one observation. This sequence joins TRBV7-8 and TRBJ1-5; D is possibly TRBD1 (5 bases). V was trimmed by 7 bases and J by 5 bases, leaving 12 bases between them. CDR1 and CDR2 from the germline V gene are SGHVS and FQNEAQ. This CDR3 region has 13 residues. The CDR3 spells CASTREADQPQHF. The CDR3 DNA reads as TGTGCCAGCACCAGGGAAGCCGATCAGCCCCAGCATTTT.

The chain combines TRBV2 with TRBJ2-5; TRBD2 agrees at 8 bases. Gene TRBJ2-7 matches the end of the DNA better, so the J call may be wrong. The length of the CDR3 is 15 residues. Germline V gives CDR1 SNHLY, CDR2 FYNNEI. CDR3: CASSALGGGTYEQYF. The DNA of the CDR3 is TGTGCCAGCAGCGCGTTGGGCGGGGGGACTTACGAGCAGTACTTC.

This clone came up once. The J gene is TRBJ2-5, the V gene TRBV18; possibly TRBD1 for D (6 bases). Germline V gives CDR1 KGHSH, CDR2 LQKENI. Trimming pared 2 bases from V and 0 bases from J, leaving 16 bases between. There are 17 residues in the CDR3. The CDR3 DNA reads as TGTGCCAGCTCACCAGGGTTCACAGGGTTCGACCAAGAGACCCAGTACTTC. Its protein product is CASSPGFTGFDQETQYF.

This clone was seen a few times. J is TRBJ1-1 and V is TRBV7-9, with unresolved D. CDR1 and CDR2 (germline): SEHNR, FQNEAQ (reference sequence). This CDR3 contains 18 residues. V was clipped by 1 base and J by 0 bases, with 18 bases between them. In DNA, the CDR3 is TGTGCCAGCAGCTTAGTGACCCGCTCCTGGCTAGTGAACACTGAAGCTTTCTTT. Translation gives CASSLVTRSWLVNTEAFF.

The chain recombines TRBV7-2 with TRBJ2-3, with 7 bases that match TRBD1. The germline CDR1 and CDR2 sequences are SGHTA and FQGNSA. The ends lost 10 bases at V and 5 bases at J; junction bases unmatched: 15. The length of the CDR3 is 15 residues. The CDR3 DNA reads TGTGCCACATCCCCGAGGGGGCTCGGGTTAGATACGCAGTATTTT. Residues: CATSPRGLGLDTQYF.

This clone was observed a few times. The chain carries TRBV4-3 and TRBJ2-7; the match to TRBD1 covers 7 bases. Looked up from germline, CDR1 is LGHNA and CDR2 is YSLEER. Unmatched junction bases numbered 15, after V lost 1 base and J lost 6 bases. The CDR3 covers 17 residues. This CDR3 is CASSQVLPRQGHGEQYF. CDR3 nucleotide sequence: TGCGCCAGCAGCCAAGTTCTCCCAAGACAGGGTCACGGCGAGCAGTACTTC.